In its sample, the clone carrying this TCR beta chain was seen a few times. Per germline, CDR1 MDHEN and CDR2 SYDVKM. V shed 0 bases and J 1 base; nucleotides not matched to a gene: 0. The CDR3 is 15 amino acids. A primer matching the constant region was used to make TCR beta cDNA from approximately 500 ng of total RNA. Sequencing libraries for TCR beta derived from three nested multiplex PCR rounds that used slightly modified ARM-PCR. Running 10 cycles apiece, the first two PCR rounds relied on TRBV1-TRBV30 forward primers together with a C-beta reverse primer. Using its own MiXCR run on the multiplex PCR reads, TCRdb lists one record per CDR3 protein. The sample lists 99,000 or so distinct CDR3 sequences, more than 60% seen once, with just over 9.5% in the top ten. Extraction of RNA together with DNA used about 17-31 mg of unsorted bulk tissue. The data originate from a study of tumor-infiltrating lymphocytes in primary liver carcinoma.

The TCR sequence derives from a woman aged 55-69 years with primary liver carcinoma and hepatitis B virus infection. This sequence joins TRBV28 and TRBJ1-2, with 9 positions matching TRBD1. Sequenced input: liver tumor tissue from sampling region 5. Subset in this sample: tumor region T5, tumor centre. The CDR3: CASSLWTGGNYGYTF. CDR3 nucleotides: TGTGCCAGCAGTTTATGGACAGGGGGTAACTATGGCTACACCTTC.